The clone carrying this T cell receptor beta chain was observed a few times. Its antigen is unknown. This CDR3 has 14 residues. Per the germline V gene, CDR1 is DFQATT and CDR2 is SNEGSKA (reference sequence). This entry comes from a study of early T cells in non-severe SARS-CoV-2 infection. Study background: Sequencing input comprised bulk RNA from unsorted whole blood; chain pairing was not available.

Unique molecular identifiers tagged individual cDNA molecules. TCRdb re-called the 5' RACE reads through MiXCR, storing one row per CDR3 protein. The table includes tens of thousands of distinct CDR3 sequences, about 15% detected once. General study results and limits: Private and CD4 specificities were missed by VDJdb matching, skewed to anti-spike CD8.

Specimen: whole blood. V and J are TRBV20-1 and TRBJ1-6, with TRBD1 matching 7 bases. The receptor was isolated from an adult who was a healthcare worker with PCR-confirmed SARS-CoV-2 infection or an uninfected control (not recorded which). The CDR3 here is CSTQQGFFRSPLHF. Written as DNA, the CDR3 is TGCAGCACGCAACAGGGGTTTTTTCGGTCACCCCTCCACTTT.